These 4 T cell receptor beta chains were all obtained from the same sample, sequenced in a study of tumor-infiltrating lymphocytes in primary liver carcinoma. In addition to blood RNA drawn from unsorted whole blood, germline DNA was extracted. The input was 400 to 500 ng total RNA; TCR beta cDNA was made from it with a constant-region primer. Libraries of TCR beta came from three nested multiplex PCR rounds with slightly modified ARM-PCR. A C-beta reverse primer and TRBV1-TRBV30 forward primers served in each of the first two PCR rounds, at 9 to 10 cycles apiece. TCRdb redid the calling of the multiplex PCR reads with MiXCR, one entry per CDR3 protein. The sample contains approximately 210,000 distinct CDR3 sequences, around 60% of which appear only once. The sequencing input was peripheral blood. The origin of the receptors is a woman aged 60-75 years with primary liver carcinoma and hepatitis B virus infection.

This chain links TRBV5-4 with TRBJ2-3; 9 positions agree with TRBD2. CDR1 is SGHNT and CDR2 is YYREEE in the germline V gene (reference sequence). CDR3 length: 15 residues. J was trimmed by 5 bases and V by 5 bases; bases with no gene match: 9. In DNA, the CDR3 is TGTGCCAGCAGAGGGAACGCGGGGGGGGGAGATACGCAGTATTTT. Translation: CASRGNAGGGDTQYF.

On this clonotype: This may arise from a read error, as a much more abundant clone is one base away. In this CDR3 the conserved last residue, phenylalanine or tryptophan, is missing, so a read error is likely. This rearrangement joins TRBV12-3 or TRBV12-4 to TRBJ1-2; no firm D call. The CDR3 has 13 residues. Trimming took 4 bases from V and 6 from J, leaving 12 bases between them. This CDR3 is CASSSRWGDGYTL. The CDR3 bases are TGTGCCAGCAGTTCCCGGTGGGGTGATGGCTACACCTTA.

Points on this clonotype: The CDR3 ends on some other residue instead of the conserved phenylalanine or tryptophan, so this is likely a read error. This chain connects TRBV11-2 to TRBJ2-3; D not resolved. This CDR3 comprises 16 residues. Trimming took off 5 bases at V and 6 bases at J, with 21 bases between the two ends. Germline loops: CDR1 SGHAT, CDR2 FQNNGV. CDR3 protein: CASSPEYGSYIDTQYS. The CDR3 coding sequence is TGTGCCAGCAGCCCCGAATACGGGTCTTACATTGATACGCAGTATTCC.

This clonotype was observed a single time. The germline gene is not matched at one end of the junction; a read error may be the cause. The gene calls are TRBV11-2 and TRBJ1-4; 7 bases line up with TRBD1. The CDR3 sequence is 16 residues long. The germline V gene has CDR1 SGHAT and CDR2 FQNNGV. CDR3 amino acids: CVSSANRGSTNEKLFF. The CDR3 DNA reads as TGTGTCAGCAGCGCAAACAGGGGATCAACTAATGAAAAACTGTTTTTT.